The rows below give T cell receptor beta chains drawn from one sample of a study of response to subunit inactivated influenza vaccine. TCRdb re-analysed the RT-PCR reads in MiXCR, keeping a single row per CDR3 protein. The table has 450,000 to 600,000 distinct CDR3 sequences, about 8% seen once. This specimen was PBMCs from blood, taken less than 25 months after vaccination. The receptors were sampled from a man aged 45-69 years who received an inactivated influenza vaccine. Both conserved end residues are part of each CDR3. Clone size, where shown, is once, few, many, or a class for clones that have expanded.

>TRBV4-2|TRBJ2-7|many
CASSLYRDPYEQYF
>TRBV7-2|TRBJ2-7|-
CASSSYSYRDRDEQYF
>TRBV5-8|TRBJ2-6|few
CASSLVLGAAGANVLTF
>TRBV7-2|TRBJ2-3|many
CASSVGHGTDTQYF
>TRBV12-3/TRBV12-4|TRBJ2-3|-
CASSFSGGTRTDTQYF
>TRBV6-2/TRBV6-3|TRBJ1-2|-
CASSYIDNYGYTF
>TRBV11-1|TRBJ1-1|-
CASSLLTGGGGTEAFF
>TRBV10-1|TRBJ2-3|many
CASSEASTDTPYF
>TRBV12-3/TRBV12-4|TRBJ1-2|few
CASILTGLGYTF
>TRBV12-3/TRBV12-4|TRBJ1-3|many
CASSRGGSGNTIYF
>TRBV4-2|TRBJ2-7|many
CASSQVTALEVEQYF
>TRBV28|TRBJ2-7|few
CASSFLLARTSGTLSYEQYF
>TRBV6-5|TRBJ2-1|-
CASSYSRLAGEGEQFF
>TRBV29-1|TRBJ2-7|many
CSVSSSSYEQYF
>TRBV7-2|TRBJ2-3|few
CATGLQASDSDTQYF
>TRBV12-3/TRBV12-4|TRBJ2-1|-
CASSRTSGGIYNEQFF
>TRBV28|TRBJ1-4|-
CASRTSGGEKLFF
>TRBV4-3|TRBJ2-7|few
CASSQLVTSYEQYF
>TRBV21-1|TRBJ1-5|many
CASSSRDRDRYSNQPQHF
>TRBV10-3|TRBJ2-1|few
CAIRASGVNEQFF
>TRBV12-3/TRBV12-4|TRBJ2-3|few
CASSLYGTGTSGTDTQYF
>TRBV12-3/TRBV12-4|TRBJ1-5|many
CASSLAWQHSNQPQHF
>TRBV7-8|TRBJ2-5|-
CASSSRGRRETQYF
>TRBV12-3/TRBV12-4|TRBJ2-7|many
CASTLGWGAAYEQYF
>TRBV7-3|TRBJ2-1|few
CASSSGLPPGNEQFF
>TRBV12-3/TRBV12-4|TRBJ1-3|many
CASSWTGGRRMAGNTIYF
>TRBV5-1|TRBJ2-5|-
CASSGTIRQETQYF
>TRBV20-1|TRBJ2-3|-
CSATGTSGRAVADTQYF